These T cell receptor beta chains were read from a single sample in a study of cytomegalovirus exposure and HLA in healthy donors. The protocol was immunoSEQ multiplex PCR, while the TCRdb copy is restricted to in-frame clones and leaves out a portion. The profile shows tens of thousands of clones, under 80% of them singletons. The sequenced sample was PBMCs. The receptors shown here come from a male donor in good health and CMV-seropositive. Both conserved end residues are part of each CDR3. D genes are given only for firm matches. Size is omitted from some rows. Given values are once, few, many or a class for expanded clones.

D gene,V gene,J gene,clone size,CDR3 protein,CDR3 DNA
.,TRBV19,TRBJ1-1,.,CASSMTPGGIEAFF,TGTGCCAGTAGTATGACCCCGGGGGGAATTGAAGCTTTCTTT
TRBD1,TRBV7-8,TRBJ1-2,.,CASSSRRQGADYGYTF,TGTGCCAGCAGCTCACGGCGACAGGGGGCGGACTATGGCTACACCTTC
TRBD1,TRBV19,TRBJ2-7,once,CASSWGTGLDEQYF,TGTGCCAGTAGTTGGGGGACAGGGTTGGACGAGCAGTACTTC
.,TRBV30,TRBJ1-5,.,CAWSTTSPGLLNF,TGTGCCTGGAGTACCACCTCACCGGGACTCCTTAATTTT
.,TRBV4-1,TRBJ1-2,few,CASSQDQGSPNYGYTF,TGCGCCAGCAGCCAAGATCAGGGTTCTCCTAACTATGGCTACACCTTC
TRBD1,TRBV5-1,TRBJ2-3,.,CASSPNGQGTDTQYF,TGCGCCAGCAGCCCGAACGGACAGGGAACAGATACGCAGTATTTT
TRBD1,TRBV27,TRBJ1-5,.,CASSPSGQGNQPQHF,TGTGCCAGCAGTCCGTCGGGACAGGGGAATCAGCCCCAGCATTTT
.,TRBV4-2,TRBJ2-3,.,CASSPGLGTDTQYF,TGTGCCAGCAGCCCAGGGTTGGGCACAGATACGCAGTATTTT
.,TRBV9,TRBJ2-1,few,CASSAPGGEQFF,TGTGCCAGCAGCGCTCCCGGGGGTGAGCAGTTCTTC
TRBD2,TRBV7-2,TRBJ2-7,.,CASSLVVAGGYEQYF,TGTGCCAGCAGCCTGGTGGTAGCGGGGGGTTACGAGCAGTACTTC
.,TRBV7-9,TRBJ2-7,.,CSSSLTGPYEQYF,TGTTCCAGCAGCTTAACAGGTCCCTACGAGCAGTACTTC
TRBD2,TRBV4-1,TRBJ2-1,.,CASSQLLAGTAYNEQFF,TGCGCCAGCAGCCAATTACTAGCGGGAACGGCCTACAATGAGCAGTTCTTC
.,TRBV27,TRBJ2-1,.,CASNARDEQFF,TGTGCCAGCAATGCCCGGGATGAGCAGTTCTTC
.,TRBV21-1,TRBJ2-4,.,CASPGHYKNIQYF,TGTGCCAGTCCGGGACACTACAAAAACATTCAGTACTTC
.,TRBV10-2,TRBJ2-7,.,CASSEAGPVGSYEQYF,TGCGCCAGCAGTGAGGCGGGACCTGTTGGTTCCTACGAGCAGTACTTC
.,TRBV5-4,TRBJ1-4,.,CASSFGGATNEKLFF,TGTGCCAGCAGCTTCGGCGGTGCAACTAATGAAAAACTGTTTTTT
.,TRBV5-1,TRBJ2-7,.,CASSSTPQVTYEQYF,TGCGCCAGCAGCTCGACCCCACAGGTTACCTACGAGCAGTACTTC
.,TRBV11-2,TRBJ1-1,.,CASSFSEGTEAFF,TGTGCCAGCAGCTTTTCGGAGGGCACTGAAGCTTTCTTT
.,TRBV5-3,TRBJ1-2,.,CARSYFEGYTF,TGTGCCAGAAGCTACTTTGAGGGCTACACCTTC
TRBD1,TRBV13,TRBJ2-1,.,CASSSTGDHEQFF,TGTGCCAGCAGCTCCACAGGGGATCATGAGCAGTTCTTC
TRBD1,TRBV23-1,TRBJ2-7,few,CASSQSRSTEGYPLETGGNYEQYF,TGCGCCAGCAGTCAATCGAGGAGCACGGAAGGGTACCCTTTAGAGACAGGGGGCAACTACGAGCAGTACTTC
TRBD2,TRBV2,TRBJ2-1,.,CASSVGSGRAREQFF,TGTGCCAGCAGTGTAGGTAGCGGGAGGGCCCGGGAGCAGTTCTTC
.,TRBV4-1,TRBJ1-1,.,CASSQVPVNTEAFF,TGCGCCAGCAGCCAAGTTCCAGTGAACACTGAAGCTTTCTTT
.,TRBV10-3,TRBJ2-5,.,CAISESGALAQETQYF,TGTGCCATCAGTGAGTCGGGGGCCCTAGCTCAAGAGACCCAGTACTTC
TRBD2,TRBV11-3,TRBJ2-1,.,CASSLGGGGYNEQFF,TGTGCCAGCAGCTTGGGCGGGGGTGGGTACAATGAGCAGTTCTTC
TRBD2,TRBV10-1,TRBJ2-1,few,CASSATSAWGEQFF,TGCGCCAGCAGCGCTACTAGCGCCTGGGGTGAGCAGTTCTTC
.,TRBV25-1,TRBJ2-1,once,CASSGQISYNEQFF,TGTGCCAGCAGTGGGCAGATCTCCTACAATGAGCAGTTCTTC
TRBD1,TRBV7-3,TRBJ1-2,.,CASSPRTGYNYGYTF,TGTGCCAGCAGCCCGAGGACAGGTTATAACTATGGCTACACCTTC